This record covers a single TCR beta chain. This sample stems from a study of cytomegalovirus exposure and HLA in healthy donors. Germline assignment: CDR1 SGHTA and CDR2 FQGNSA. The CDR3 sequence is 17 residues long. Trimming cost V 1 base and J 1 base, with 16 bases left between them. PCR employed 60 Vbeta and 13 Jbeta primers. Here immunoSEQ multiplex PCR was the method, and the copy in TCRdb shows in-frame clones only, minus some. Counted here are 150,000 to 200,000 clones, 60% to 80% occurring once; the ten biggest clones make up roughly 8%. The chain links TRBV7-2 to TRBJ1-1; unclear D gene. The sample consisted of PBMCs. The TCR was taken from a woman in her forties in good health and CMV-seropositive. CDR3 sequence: CASSLDLRHFANTEAFF. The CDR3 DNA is TGTGCCAGCAGCTTAGACCTAAGACATTTCGCGAACACTGAAGCTTTCTTT.